These 17 T cell receptor beta chains were sequenced from one sample in a study of response to subunit inactivated influenza vaccine. Each CDR3 protein is one row after TCRdb ran MiXCR on the RT-PCR reads. The sample records 600,000 to 700,000 distinct CDR3 sequences, approximately 15% being singletons. The material was PBMCs from blood, obtained 14 days before vaccination. The receptors shown here come from a man between 45 and 60 years old who received an inactivated influenza vaccine.

The V and J genes are TRBV7-9 and TRBJ2-1, with 8 bases lining up with TRBD1. The germline CDR1 and CDR2 sequences are SEHNR and FQNEAQ (reference sequence). The ends lost 0 bases at V and 7 bases at J; junction bases unmatched: 2. The CDR3 is made up of 14 amino acids. This chain's CDR3 is CASSLANRGNEQFF. The CDR3, as DNA: TGTGCCAGCAGCTTAGCGAACAGGGGGAATGAGCAGTTCTTC.

This clonotype was counted many times. The chain joins TRBV25-1 to TRBJ2-7; D unresolved. The germline V and J ends were trimmed by 4 bases and 0 bases, with 7 bases remaining between them. The CDR3 contains 13 residues. In germline, CDR1 is MGHDK, CDR2 SYGVNS. This chain's CDR3 is CASSALDSYEQYF. The CDR3 bases are TGTGCCAGCAGTGCCCTGGACTCCTACGAGCAGTACTTC.

The rearrangement uses TRBV11-2 and TRBJ1-4; D remains ambiguous. CDR1 is SGHAT, CDR2 FQNNGV, per germline. With 5 bases removed from V and 0 bases from J, the gap between germline ends came to 16 bases. This CDR3 has 17 amino acids. The CDR3 coding sequence is TGTGCCAGCAGCCCCCGACCGGGTGGTTCAACTAATGAAAAACTGTTTTTT. Encoded protein: CASSPRPGGSTNEKLFF.

The rearrangement links TRBV10-3 to TRBJ2-2, with D possibly being TRBD1 (6 bases). Germline V gene lookup returns CDR1 ENHRY and CDR2 SYGVKD. V was pared by 10 bases and J by 6 bases, with 18 bases between. This CDR3 has 14 amino acids. This CDR3 reads CATRTVLGAGELFF. The DNA for the CDR3 is TGTGCCACCCGGACAGTCCTTGGGGCCGGGGAGCTGTTTTTT.

This clonotype was counted a few times. CDR3 DNA sequence: TGCGCCAGCAGCCAAGTTCCGGGACAGACTGAAGCTTTCTTT. Its translation is CASSQVPGQTEAFF. The gene calls are TRBV4-3 and TRBJ1-1; 7 bases fit TRBD1. The CDR3 runs to 14 residues. The J segment lost 5 bases and the V segment lost 1 base, leaving 4 bases of the junction unmatched. Per the germline V gene, CDR1 is LGHNA and CDR2 is YSLEER.

The chain carries TRBV27 and TRBJ2-1; D may correspond to TRBD1 or TRBD2 (5 bases each). Germline-derived CDR1 and CDR2 are MNHEY and SMNVEV (reference sequence). V lost 2 bases and J 12 bases, leaving 8 bases between the germline ends. The CDR3 contains 11 residues. The CDR3 coding sequence is TGTGCCAGCAGTTTAGGGGGTACGCAGTTCTTC. Encoded protein: CASSLGGTQFF.

The chain uses TRBV12-3 or TRBV12-4 and TRBJ1-5; 7 bases map to TRBD1. V trimming: 0 bases; J trimming: 9 bases; junction bases outside the gene matches: 8. CDR3 length: 15 residues. CDR3 protein: CASSLAGTAIVPQHF. The CDR3 DNA reads TGTGCCAGCAGTTTAGCCGGGACAGCCATCGTGCCCCAGCATTTT.

This clonotype was picked up a small number of times. The chain has TRBV7-9 and TRBJ2-6; D gene unclear. CDR1 and CDR2 (germline): SEHNR, FQNEAQ (reference sequence). The CDR3 has 15 amino acids. Trimming removed 5 bases from V and 2 bases from J, with 10 bases in between. The CDR3 region has the DNA TGTGCCAGCAGCCTGGGGTCTACTGGGGCCAACGTCCTGACTTTC. Translated, it gives CASSLGSTGANVLTF.

This chain connects TRBV27 to TRBJ2-3; the D gene is possibly TRBD2 (5 bases). The germline V and J ends were trimmed by 0 bases and 5 bases, with 15 bases remaining between them. The CDR3 is made up of 16 amino acids. The germline gives CDR1 MNHEY, CDR2 SMNVEV (reference sequence). In DNA form, the CDR3 reads TGTGCCAGCAGTTTATCTTCCGGGATCCGGGGAGATACGCAGTATTTT. Translating it yields CASSLSSGIRGDTQYF.

The sample holds many counts of this clonotype. The CDR3 DNA reads TGTGCCAGCAGTTCCCTCAGACTAGCGCTCTACGAGCAGTACTTC. Its protein product is CASSSLRLALYEQYF. The chain joins TRBV28 to TRBJ2-7; 8 nucleotides match TRBD2. This CDR3 is 15 amino acids long. CDR1 is MDHEN, CDR2 SYDVKM, per germline. J was trimmed by 3 bases and V by 4 bases; bases with no gene match: 8.

At least ten counts were recorded for this clonotype. The chain couples TRBV6-5 to TRBJ1-1; D is unresolved. Germline loops: CDR1 MNHEY, CDR2 SVGAGI. This CDR3 has 13 residues. The ends were cut back, 4 bases at V and 5 bases at J, with 11 bases in the middle. Here the CDR3 reads CASSSGPRTEAFF. CDR3 coding DNA: TGTGCCAGCAGTTCCGGACCGAGGACTGAAGCTTTCTTT.

This clonotype turned up a few times. The J gene is TRBJ1-5, the V gene TRBV5-5; D is unclear. Trimming removed 0 bases at V and 4 bases at J, with 11 bases between. Germline CDR1 SGHKS, CDR2 YYEKEE (reference sequence). CDR3 length: 15 amino acids. The CDR3: CASSLEALGNQPQHF. The DNA for the CDR3 is TGTGCCAGCAGCTTGGAAGCACTGGGGAATCAGCCCCAGCATTTT.

The gene calls are TRBV10-3 and TRBJ1-1; the match to TRBD1 covers 7 bases. Trimming cost V 10 bases and J 4 bases; bases outside gene matches: 9. The CDR3 totals 13 residues. The V gene's germline CDR1 is ENHRY and CDR2 SYGVKD. CDR3 DNA sequence: TGTGCCAGCCATTCAGGGGGGGGCACTGAAGCTTTCTTT. Its protein product is CASHSGGGTEAFF.

This chain uses TRBV10-3 with TRBJ2-5; 9 nucleotides match TRBD1. From germline, CDR1 is ENHRY and CDR2 SYGVKD. CDR3 length: 17 amino acids. With V trimmed by 0 bases and J by 5 bases, 10 bases remained unmatched. In DNA form, the CDR3 reads TGTGCCATCAGTGAGTCGGACAGGGGCGTAGGATGGGAGACCCAGTACTTC. It codes for CAISESDRGVGWETQYF.

This clonotype appeared a few times. The V gene is TRBV7-6, the J gene TRBJ2-1, with a tentative D call TRBD2 (5 bases). Per germline, CDR1 SGHVS and CDR2 FNYEAQ. The ends were cut back, 1 base at V and 3 bases at J, with 13 bases in the middle. This CDR3 has 16 residues. The CDR3 loop is CASSLERAKNYNEQFF. The CDR3 DNA is TGTGCCAGCAGCTTAGAGAGGGCCAAAAACTACAATGAGCAGTTCTTC. The full variable domain, rest sourced from reference TRBV7-6 and TRBJ2-1, is GAGVSQSPRYKVTKRGQDVALRCDPISGHVSLYWYRQALGQGPEFLTYFNYEAQQDKSGLPNDRFSAERPEGSISTLTIQRTEQRDSAMYRCASSLERAKNYNEQFFGPGTRLTVL.

The genes are TRBV4-3 and TRBJ2-3, with TRBD1 matching over 7 bases. This CDR3 has 16 amino acids. Germline V gene sequence: CDR1 LGHNA, CDR2 YSLEER. Trimming took 3 bases from V and 2 from J; bases not matched to a gene: 8. The chain's CDR3 is CASSQEDRDPTDTQYF. The DNA for the CDR3 is TGCGCCAGCAGCCAGGAAGACAGGGACCCCACAGATACGCAGTATTTT.

V usage is TRBV20-1 and J usage is TRBJ2-1; the D call may be TRBD1 or TRBD2 (6 bases each). Germline V lookup: CDR1 DFQATT, CDR2 SNEGSKA (reference sequence). Trimming pared 5 bases from V and 7 bases from J, leaving 15 bases between. The CDR3 spans 13 residues. The CDR3 DNA is TGCAGTGCTCGAGGAGGGACATTGAATGAGCAGTTCTTC. Its translation is CSARGGTLNEQFF.